These 14 T cell receptor beta chains share one sample of origin, sequenced in a study of blood T cell repertoires in COVID-19. Measured with immunoSEQ multiplex PCR; TCRdb has only the in-frame clones, and not every one. This table has around 72,000 clones, around 78% appearing once. The sequencing input was peripheral blood. The receptors stem from a woman of 80 years or more with acute or convalescent COVID-19.

The chain couples TRBV5-1 to TRBJ1-1, with TRBD1 as a possible D gene (5 bases). Trimming left V 3 bases short and J 1 base short, with 10 bases between. The CDR3 has 14 amino acids. In germline, CDR1 is SGHRS, CDR2 YFSETQ. CDR3 bases: TGCGCCAGCAGCTCTCAGGGTGGGAACACTGAAGCTTTCTTT. Translated: CASSSQGGNTEAFF. Using reference TRBV5-1 and TRBJ1-1 for the parts outside the CDR3, the full variable domain is KAGVTQTPRYLIKTRGQQVTLSCSPISGHRSVSWYQQTPGQGLQFLFEYFSETQRNKGNFPGRFSGRQFSNSRSEMNVSTLELGDSALYLCASSSQGGNTEAFFGQGTRLTVV.

With regard to this clone: The germline gene is not matched at one end of the junction; a read error may be the cause. The rearrangement uses TRBV7-7 and TRBJ1-1; D is unresolved. Germline values: CDR1 SSHAT, CDR2 FNYEAQ (reference sequence). The CDR3 contains 15 residues. The CDR3, as DNA: TGTGCTAGCAGCTCCCCGAAGAGGGTGAACACTGAAGCTTTCTTT. Translating gives CASSSPKRVNTEAFF.

A word on this clone: At one boundary the junction diverges from the germline segment, which might be a read error. The J gene is TRBJ1-2, the V gene TRBV12-5; the match to TRBD1 covers 9 bases. The CDR3 runs to 11 residues. Per germline, CDR1 LGHNT and CDR2 FRNRAP. CDR3 amino acids: CASGATGGPWF. The CDR3 DNA is TGTGCTAGTGGTGCGACAGGGGGACCCTGGTTC.

The chain has TRBV7-9 and TRBJ1-2; 7 bases are a match to TRBD1. V lost 1 base and J lost 6; bases outside the gene matches: 8. Germline values: CDR1 SEHNR, CDR2 FQNEAQ (reference sequence). This CDR3 has 15 amino acids. The CDR3 DNA sequence: TGTGCCAGCAGCTTAGTTGAGGGGGCGAGTAATGGCTACACCTTC. This codes for CASSLVEGASNGYTF.

This clone was found once. The rearrangement uses TRBV29-1 and TRBJ2-3; TRBD1 aligns across 8 bases. This CDR3 contains 13 residues. CDR1 and CDR2 (germline): SQVTM, ANQGSEA. J lost 5 bases, V lost 3 bases, and 4 bases had no gene match. CDR3 sequence: CSVEGTGRDTQYF. In DNA, the CDR3 is TGCAGCGTTGAGGGGACAGGCAGAGATACGCAGTATTTT.

The chain carries TRBV12-3 or TRBV12-4 and TRBJ2-1; TRBD2 might be the D (6 bases). V was trimmed by 3 bases and J by 16 bases, leaving 16 bases between them. The CDR3 is 12 residues long. CDR3 sequence reads: CASSLGPGTGFF. The CDR3 nucleotides are TGTGCCAGCAGTTTGGGCCCCGGGACTGGATTCTTC.

The chain has TRBV30 and TRBJ1-2; the match to TRBD1 covers 8 bases. The CDR3 length is 12 residues. V dropped 7 bases and J dropped 2; count of bases not matched to a gene: 3. Germline V gene sequence: CDR1 GTSNPN, CDR2 SVGIG (reference sequence). The CDR3, as DNA: TGTGCCTCGACAGGGGCGAACTATGGCTACACCTTC. As protein: CASTGANYGYTF.

CDR3 loop: CASTGQGRETQYF. CDR3 sequence (DNA): TGTGCCAGTACTGGACAGGGTCGGGAGACCCAGTACTTC. V usage is TRBV19 and J usage is TRBJ2-5; 8 bases line up with TRBD1. This CDR3 comprises 13 residues. The germline V gene has CDR1 LNHDA and CDR2 SQIVND (reference sequence). Trimming at V came to 7 bases and at J to 5 bases, leaving 6 bases not matched to a gene. The full variable domain, with the rest looked up from reference TRBV19 and TRBJ2-5, is DGGITQSPKYLFRKEGQNVTLSCEQNLNHDAMYWYRQDPGQGLRLIYYSQIVNDFQKGDIAEGYSVSREKKESFPLTVTSAQKNPTAFYLCASTGQGRETQYFGPGTRLLVL.

The chain recombines TRBV7-8 with TRBJ2-7; the D gene is possibly TRBD1 (6 bases). The CDR3 has 16 residues. CDR1 and CDR2 (germline): SGHVS, FQNEAQ. Trimming pared 3 bases from V and 0 bases from J, leaving 15 bases between. In DNA form, the CDR3 reads TGTGCCAGCAGCTTTGGGGAAGCAGGGGTCTCCTACGAGCAGTACTTC. Residues: CASSFGEAGVSYEQYF.

This chain uses TRBV15 with TRBJ2-2; D unclear. The CDR3 runs 12 residues. Trimming left V 2 bases short and J 5 bases short, with 3 bases between. CDR1 LNHNV and CDR2 YYDKDF come from the germline V gene (reference sequence). CDR3 sequence (DNA): TGTGCCACCAGCAGATCTACCGGGGAGCTGTTTTTT. Amino acid sequence: CATSRSTGELFF.

This chain joins TRBV20-1 and TRBJ2-5; maybe TRBD2 (5 bases). The V end lost 8 bases, the J end lost 3 bases, and 10 bases lay between the germline ends. CDR3 length equals 11 residues. Germline V CDR1 and CDR2: DFQATT, SNEGSKA (reference sequence). The CDR3 nucleotides read TGCAGTTCCCAAGCGGAAGAGACCCAGTACTTC. It yields the protein CSSQAEETQYF.

The rearrangement uses TRBV7-2 and TRBJ1-1, with D perhaps matching TRBD1 (6 bases). The CDR3 length is 14 residues. CDR1 is SGHTA and CDR2 is FQGNSA in the germline V gene. The V end lost 5 bases, the J end lost 1 base, and 11 bases lay between the germline ends. The CDR3 reads CASSPMDRNTEAFF. The CDR3, as DNA: TGTGCCAGCAGCCCTATGGACAGGAACACTGAAGCTTTCTTT.

J is TRBJ2-5 and V is TRBV12-3 or TRBV12-4, with D possibly matching TRBD2 (7 bases). The CDR3 extends over 13 amino acids. Trimming removed 5 bases at V and 3 bases at J, with 10 bases between. DNA for the CDR3: TGTGCCAGCAGTAGGGAGGGGGAAGAGACCCAGTACTTC. Its translation: CASSREGEETQYF.

The chain couples TRBV7-8 to TRBJ2-5, with 7 nucleotides matching TRBD2. V gave up 5 bases and J gave up 5 bases; unmatched junction bases: 11. Germline CDR1 is SGHVS and CDR2 is FQNEAQ. The CDR3 covers 15 residues. The CDR3 sequence: CASSVDGGGGETQYF. DNA for the CDR3: TGTGCCAGCAGCGTGGATGGTGGGGGAGGGGAGACCCAGTACTTC.